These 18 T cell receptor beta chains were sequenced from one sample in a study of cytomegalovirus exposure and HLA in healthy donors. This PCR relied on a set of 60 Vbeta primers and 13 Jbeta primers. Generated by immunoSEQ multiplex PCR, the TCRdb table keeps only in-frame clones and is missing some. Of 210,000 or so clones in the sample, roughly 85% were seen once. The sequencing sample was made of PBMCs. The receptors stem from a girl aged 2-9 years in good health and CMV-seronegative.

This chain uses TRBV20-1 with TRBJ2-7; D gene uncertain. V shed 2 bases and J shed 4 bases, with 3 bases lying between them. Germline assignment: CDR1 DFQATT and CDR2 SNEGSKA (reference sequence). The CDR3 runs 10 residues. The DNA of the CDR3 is TGCAGTGCTAGACTGTACGAGCAGTACTTC. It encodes CSARLYEQYF.

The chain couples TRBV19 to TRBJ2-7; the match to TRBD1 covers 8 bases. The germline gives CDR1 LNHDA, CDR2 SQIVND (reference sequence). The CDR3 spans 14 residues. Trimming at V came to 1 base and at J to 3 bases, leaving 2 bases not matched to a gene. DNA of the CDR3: TGTGCCAGTAGTATAGGCGGGACAGGCTACGAGCAGTACTTC. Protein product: CASSIGGTGYEQYF.

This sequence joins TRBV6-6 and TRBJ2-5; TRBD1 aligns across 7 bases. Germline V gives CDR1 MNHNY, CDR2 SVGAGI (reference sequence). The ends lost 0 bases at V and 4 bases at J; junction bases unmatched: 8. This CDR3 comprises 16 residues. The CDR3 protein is CASSYSGSTGRETQYF. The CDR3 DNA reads TGTGCCAGCAGTTACTCTGGGTCGACAGGGAGAGAGACCCAGTACTTC.

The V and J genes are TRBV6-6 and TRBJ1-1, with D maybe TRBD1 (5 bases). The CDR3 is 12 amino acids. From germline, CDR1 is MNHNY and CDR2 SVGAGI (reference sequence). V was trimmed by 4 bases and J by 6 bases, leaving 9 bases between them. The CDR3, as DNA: TGTGCCAGCAGTTTACAGGTTGCTGAAGCTTTCTTT. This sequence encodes CASSLQVAEAFF.

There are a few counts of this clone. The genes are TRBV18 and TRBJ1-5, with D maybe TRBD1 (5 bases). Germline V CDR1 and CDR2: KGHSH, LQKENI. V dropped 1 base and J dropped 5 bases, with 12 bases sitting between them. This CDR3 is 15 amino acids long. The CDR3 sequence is CASSPRQGGDQPQHF. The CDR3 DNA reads TGTGCCAGCTCACCACGGCAGGGAGGGGATCAGCCCCAGCATTTT. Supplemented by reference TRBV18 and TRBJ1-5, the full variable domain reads NAGVMQNPRHLVRRRGQEARLRCSPMKGHSHVYWYRQLPEEGLKFMVYLQKENIIDESGMPKERFSAEFPKEGPSILRIQQVVRGDSAAYFCASSPRQGGDQPQHFGDGTRLSIL.

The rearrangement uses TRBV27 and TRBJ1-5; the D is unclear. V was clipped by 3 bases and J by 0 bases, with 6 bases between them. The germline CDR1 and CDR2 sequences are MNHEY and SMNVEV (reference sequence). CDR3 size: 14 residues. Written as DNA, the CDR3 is TGTGCCAGCAGTTTGGGCATTAGCAATCAGCCCCAGCATTTT. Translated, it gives CASSLGISNQPQHF.

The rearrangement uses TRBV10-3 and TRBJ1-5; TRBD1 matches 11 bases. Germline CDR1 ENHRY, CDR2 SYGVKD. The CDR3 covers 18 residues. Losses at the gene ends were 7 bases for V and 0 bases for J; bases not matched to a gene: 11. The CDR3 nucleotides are TGTGCCATCAAGGCTGGGACAGGGGGGACGTATAGCAATCAGCCCCAGCATTTT. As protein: CAIKAGTGGTYSNQPQHF.

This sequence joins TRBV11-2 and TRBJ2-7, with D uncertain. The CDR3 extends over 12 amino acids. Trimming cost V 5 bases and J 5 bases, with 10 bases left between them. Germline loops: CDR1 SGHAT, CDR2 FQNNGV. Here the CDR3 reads CASSDQRNEQYF. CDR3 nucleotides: TGTGCCAGCAGCGATCAGAGGAACGAGCAGTACTTC.

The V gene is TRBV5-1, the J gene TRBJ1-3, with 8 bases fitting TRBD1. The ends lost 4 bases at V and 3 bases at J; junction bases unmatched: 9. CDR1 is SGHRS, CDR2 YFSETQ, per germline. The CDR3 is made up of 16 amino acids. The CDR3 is CASSVTTGVVGNTIYF. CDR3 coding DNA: TGCGCCAGCAGCGTGACGACAGGGGTTGTTGGAAACACCATATATTTT.

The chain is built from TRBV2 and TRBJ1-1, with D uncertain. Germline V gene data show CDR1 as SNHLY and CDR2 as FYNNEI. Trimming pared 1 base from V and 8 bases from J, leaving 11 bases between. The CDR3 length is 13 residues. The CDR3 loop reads CASSEGMAQEAFF. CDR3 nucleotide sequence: TGTGCCAGCAGTGAAGGTATGGCTCAGGAAGCTTTCTTT.

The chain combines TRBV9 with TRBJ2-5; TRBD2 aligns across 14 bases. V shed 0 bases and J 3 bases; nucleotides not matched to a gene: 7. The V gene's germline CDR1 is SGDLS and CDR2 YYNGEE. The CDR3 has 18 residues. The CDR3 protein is CASSVVPTSGRAEETQYF. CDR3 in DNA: TGTGCCAGCAGCGTAGTCCCGACTAGCGGGAGGGCCGAAGAGACCCAGTACTTC.

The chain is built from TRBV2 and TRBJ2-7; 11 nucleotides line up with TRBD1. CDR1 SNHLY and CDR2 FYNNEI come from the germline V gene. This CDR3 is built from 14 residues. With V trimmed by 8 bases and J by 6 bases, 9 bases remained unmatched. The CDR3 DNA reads TGTGCCAGCGAGGGGGGGACAGGGGGGTGCGAGCAGTACTTC. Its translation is CASEGGTGGCEQYF.

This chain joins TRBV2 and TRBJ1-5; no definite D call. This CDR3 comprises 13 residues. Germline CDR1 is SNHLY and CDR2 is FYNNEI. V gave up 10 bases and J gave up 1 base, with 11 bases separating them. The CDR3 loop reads CATAQRSNQPQHF. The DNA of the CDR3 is TGTGCCACCGCCCAGAGGAGCAATCAGCCCCAGCATTTT.

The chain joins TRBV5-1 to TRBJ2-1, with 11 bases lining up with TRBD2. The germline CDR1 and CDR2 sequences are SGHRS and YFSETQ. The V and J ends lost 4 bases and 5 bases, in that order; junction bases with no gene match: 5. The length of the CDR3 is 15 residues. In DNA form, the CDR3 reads TGCGCCAGCAGCCCCTCTAGCGGGGGGAACAATGAGCAGTTCTTC. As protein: CASSPSSGGNNEQFF.

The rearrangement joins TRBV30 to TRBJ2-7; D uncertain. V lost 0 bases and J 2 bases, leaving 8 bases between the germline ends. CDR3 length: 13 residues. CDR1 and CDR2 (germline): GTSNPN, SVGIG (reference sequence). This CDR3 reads CAWSVNAAYEQYF. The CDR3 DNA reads TGTGCCTGGAGTGTAAACGCAGCCTACGAGCAGTACTTC.

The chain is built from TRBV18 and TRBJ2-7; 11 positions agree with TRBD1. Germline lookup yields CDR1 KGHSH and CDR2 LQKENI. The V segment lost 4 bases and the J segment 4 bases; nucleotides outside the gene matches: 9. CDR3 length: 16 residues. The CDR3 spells CASSLLRDRGIYEQYF. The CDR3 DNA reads TGTGCCAGCTCACTACTCCGGGACAGGGGGATTTACGAGCAGTACTTC.

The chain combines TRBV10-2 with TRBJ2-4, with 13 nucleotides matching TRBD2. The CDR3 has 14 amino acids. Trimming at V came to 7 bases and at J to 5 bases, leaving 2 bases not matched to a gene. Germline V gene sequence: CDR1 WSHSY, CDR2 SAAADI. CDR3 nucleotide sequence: TGCGCCAGCAAACTAGCGGGAGGGGAAAACATTCAGTACTTC. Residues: CASKLAGGENIQYF.

The CDR3 protein is CASSLRLAGALDTQYF. The CDR3 nucleotides are TGTGCCAGCAGCTTACGACTAGCGGGGGCTTTGGATACGCAGTATTTT. The rearrangement joins TRBV7-3 to TRBJ2-3; 12 bases agree with TRBD2. This CDR3 is built from 16 residues. J was trimmed by 6 bases and V by 2 bases; bases with no gene match: 6. Germline assignment: CDR1 SGHTA and CDR2 FQGTGA.